The TCR beta chain described here comes from a study of T cells in Graves' hyperthyroidism and ophthalmopathy. About the study: Peripheral blood draws took place at initial diagnosis, ahead of any treatment.

Whole-study results and caveats: Model output signaled ophthalmopathy a median 6.5 months ahead of onset.

Amplified TCR beta CDR3 regions came from RNA transcripts. The study used the HTBI primer set for a first-round RT-PCR of the TCR CDR3. Via MiXCR, TCRdb re-called the multiplex PCR reads, giving one row per CDR3 protein. The sample lists around 400,000 distinct CDR3 sequences, 15% to 19% seen once, with about a quarter in the top ten. On this clonotype itself: As yet, its antigen is unknown.

The CDR3 totals 15 residues. V dropped 4 bases and J dropped 0 bases, with 13 bases sitting between them. Germline V gene data show CDR1 as SGHVS and CDR2 as FNYEAQ. Material: blood. The V gene is TRBV7-6, the J gene TRBJ2-7, with TRBD2 as a possible D gene (5 bases). The source is a woman between 18 and 29 years old with Graves' hyperthyroidism that later progressed to Graves' ophthalmopathy. In DNA form, the CDR3 reads TGTGCCAGCAGCTCGAGGACTGGCACCTCCTACGAGCAGTACTTC. Amino acids: CASSSRTGTSYEQYF.